This T cell receptor (beta chain) comes out of a study of blood T cell repertoires in COVID-19. Study-wide background: COVID-19 samples, acute and convalescent, were from the United States, Italy and Spain.

This clone was observed a single time. Original handling: Using reference gene primer amplification, nucleated cell counts were estimated. Sequencing used immunoSEQ multiplex PCR; TCRdb keeps in-frame clones, though not all of them. Clone size and V and J calls were adopted from that table, with D and trimming inferred from the DNA. This sample has a few hundred thousand clones, with around 87% found just once. The CDR3 has 17 amino acids. The junction had 8 bases not matched to a gene; V was cut back by 4 bases and J by 1 base. CDR1 LGHDT and CDR2 YNNKEL come from the germline V gene (reference sequence). Those enrolled, adults aged about 18 to 89 years, came from about two dozen US areas. Participants' reported clinical history set cohort assignment.

The sequence came from a man in his late teens or twenties who had recovered from COVID-19. Sequenced sample: PBMCs or T cells enriched from blood (not recorded which). The rearrangement uses TRBV3-1 (or the pseudogene TRBV3-2) and TRBJ2-1; 9 nucleotides agree with TRBD1. CDR3 sequence: CASSRPGQGVSYNEQFF. The CDR3 DNA follows: TGTGCCAGCAGCCGGCCGGGACAGGGAGTTTCCTACAATGAGCAGTTCTTC.